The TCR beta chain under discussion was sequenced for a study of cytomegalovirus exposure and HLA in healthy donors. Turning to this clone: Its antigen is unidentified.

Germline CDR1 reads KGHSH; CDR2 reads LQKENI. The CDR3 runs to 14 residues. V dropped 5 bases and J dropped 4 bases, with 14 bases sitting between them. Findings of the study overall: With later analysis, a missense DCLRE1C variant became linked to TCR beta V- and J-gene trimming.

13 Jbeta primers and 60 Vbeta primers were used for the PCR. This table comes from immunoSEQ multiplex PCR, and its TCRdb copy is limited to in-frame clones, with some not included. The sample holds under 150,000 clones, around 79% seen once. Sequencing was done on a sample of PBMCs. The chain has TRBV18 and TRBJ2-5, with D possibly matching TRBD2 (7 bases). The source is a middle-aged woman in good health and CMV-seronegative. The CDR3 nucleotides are TGTGCCAGCTCAACGACGGGGGGCCTAGAGACCCAGTACTTC. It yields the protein CASSTTGGLETQYF.